Below, 28 T cell receptor beta chains from the same sample are listed, as sequenced in a study of blood T cell repertoires in COVID-19. Assay used: immunoSEQ multiplex PCR; TCRdb lists only in-frame clones, some missing. The data contain 200,000 to 250,000 clones, roughly four fifths of them seen just once; the ten biggest clones take up 8% to 10%. Sequenced input: peripheral blood. Source of these receptors: a woman aged 80 or over with COVID-19, enrolled during active disease.

This clone was seen more than once but under ten times. V is TRBV7-9 and J is TRBJ1-4, with 9 bases identical to TRBD1. CDR3 length: 15 amino acids. J lost 7 bases, V lost 4 bases, and 7 bases had no gene match. Germline loops: CDR1 SEHNR, CDR2 FQNEAQ (reference sequence). The CDR3 bases are TGTGCCAGCAGCTGGGGACAGGGAGGTGCTGAAAAACTGTTTTTT. It encodes CASSWGQGGAEKLFF.

This chain joins TRBV28 and TRBJ2-1, with 9 bases lining up with TRBD2. CDR1 and CDR2 from the germline V gene are MDHEN and SYDVKM. The CDR3 is 15 residues long. Trimming at V came to 5 bases and at J to 7 bases, leaving 9 bases not matched to a gene. The CDR3 sequence is CASSPAGGPSNEQFF. Here the CDR3 DNA reads TGTGCCAGCAGTCCGGCGGGAGGGCCTTCGAATGAGCAGTTCTTC.

This chain links TRBV16 with TRBJ2-1; possible D gene TRBD2, 6 bases. Germline loops: CDR1 KGHSY, CDR2 FQNENV. The CDR3 sequence is 13 residues long. V lost 4 bases and J lost 7, with 11 bases in between. The CDR3 coding sequence is TGTGCCAGCAGCCTACTTCGGGGGAATGAGCAGTTCTTC. It is translated as CASSLLRGNEQFF.

The chain has TRBV28 and TRBJ1-1; no clear D gene. The CDR3 spans 12 residues. Trimming pared 3 bases from V and 7 bases from J, leaving 9 bases between. Germline V gene data show CDR1 as MDHEN and CDR2 as SYDVKM. DNA for the CDR3: TGTGCCAGCAGTTTTTCCCAGATTGAAGCTTTCTTT. Protein sequence: CASSFSQIEAFF.

V gene TRBV7-3 combines with J gene TRBJ2-4, with 8 bases identical to TRBD2. The V and J ends lost 5 bases and 8 bases, in that order; junction bases with no gene match: 11. The CDR3 covers 15 residues. The germline V gene has CDR1 SGHTA and CDR2 FQGTGA. Here the CDR3 DNA reads TGTGCCAGCAGCATTCAAGCGGGAGTGGATCACATTCAGTACTTC. Protein sequence: CASSIQAGVDHIQYF. The complete variable domain, with remaining parts taken from reference TRBV7-3 and TRBJ2-4, reads GAGVSQTPSNKVTEKGKYVELRCDPISGHTALYWYRQSLGQGPEFLIYFQGTGAADDSGLPNDRFFAVRPEGSVSTLKIQRTERGDSAVYLCASSIQAGVDHIQYFGAGTRLSVL.

The V call is TRBV25-1, the J call TRBJ2-7, with 11 bases aligning to TRBD1. This CDR3 comprises 13 residues. Unmatched junction bases numbered 7, after V lost 9 bases and J lost 6 bases. CDR1 is MGHDK, CDR2 SYGVNS, per germline. The CDR3 here is CASTGTGGGEQYF. CDR3 bases: TGTGCCAGTACCGGGACAGGGGGAGGCGAGCAGTACTTC.

The chain employs TRBV7-9 and TRBJ1-2, with 10 bases lining up with TRBD1. After removal of 5 bases from V and 7 bases from J, the junction contained 13 bases not matched to a gene. This CDR3 is 16 amino acids long. The germline V gene encodes CDR1 SEHNR and CDR2 FQNEAQ (reference sequence). The CDR3 nucleotides are TGTGCCAGCAGCGTAGTAAAGGGGACAGGGGCACGTGGCTACACCTTC. Translated: CASSVVKGTGARGYTF.

The genes are TRBV6-5 and TRBJ1-1; 7 bases align to TRBD1. CDR1 and CDR2 from the germline V gene are MNHEY and SVGAGI. There are 14 residues in the CDR3. With V trimmed by 2 bases and J by 4 bases, 4 bases remained unmatched. The CDR3 reads CASSYQRQGTEAFF. The CDR3 coding sequence is TGTGCCAGCAGTTACCAAAGACAGGGCACTGAAGCTTTCTTT.

The chain carries TRBV25-1 and TRBJ1-2; D is unresolved. V was pared by 4 bases and J by 6 bases, with 15 bases between. Germline V lookup: CDR1 MGHDK, CDR2 SYGVNS. CDR3 length: 14 amino acids. The CDR3 loop is CASSGGYLGDGYTF. CDR3 in DNA: TGTGCCAGCAGTGGAGGTTACCTGGGAGATGGCTACACCTTC.

The chain employs TRBV2 and TRBJ1-1; perhaps TRBD1 as D (5 bases). The germline V and J ends were trimmed by 7 bases and 7 bases, with 10 bases remaining between them. The CDR3 runs 11 residues. Per germline, CDR1 SNHLY and CDR2 FYNNEI. CDR3: CASNVGVEAFF. CDR3 bases: TGTGCCAGCAATGTAGGGGTTGAAGCTTTCTTT.

The rearrangement links TRBV7-6 to TRBJ2-5, with D possibly TRBD2 on 5 matching bases. Germline V gene data show CDR1 as SGHVS and CDR2 as FNYEAQ. The CDR3 has 15 amino acids. V was clipped by 2 bases and J by 2 bases, with 12 bases between them. As DNA, the CDR3 is TGTGCCAGCAGCTTATTTTCCGGGAATCAAGAGACCCAGTACTTC. Translating it yields CASSLFSGNQETQYF.

The CDR3 is CASSLQGSTYNEQFF. The CDR3 bases are TGCGCCAGCAGCTTGCAGGGCTCTACTTACAATGAGCAGTTCTTC. The chain carries TRBV5-1 and TRBJ2-1, with a tentative D call TRBD1 (5 bases). The V gene's germline CDR1 is SGHRS and CDR2 YFSETQ. Trimming left V 1 base short and J 4 bases short, with 12 bases between. This CDR3 is 15 amino acids long.

Only one count was recorded for this clone. This sequence joins TRBV28 and TRBJ1-5, with D maybe TRBD1 (5 bases). The CDR3 has 14 amino acids. V dropped 3 bases and J dropped 3 bases, with 9 bases sitting between them. Germline V lookup: CDR1 MDHEN, CDR2 SYDVKM. As DNA, the CDR3 is TGTGCCAGCAGTTTCGACAGCTACAATCAGCCCCAGCATTTT. This encodes CASSFDSYNQPQHF.

The chain couples TRBV19 to TRBJ1-4; TRBD1 matches at 9 bases. Germline V gives CDR1 LNHDA, CDR2 SQIVND (reference sequence). The CDR3 sequence is 15 residues long. The V segment lost 5 bases and the J segment 7 bases; nucleotides outside the gene matches: 8. CDR3 protein: CASSLPGTGLEKLFF. The CDR3 bases are TGTGCCAGTAGTCTTCCAGGGACAGGGCTTGAAAAACTGTTTTTT. The full variable domain, its missing parts supplied by reference TRBV19 and TRBJ1-4, is DGGITQSPKYLFRKEGQNVTLSCEQNLNHDAMYWYRQDPGQGLRLIYYSQIVNDFQKGDIAEGYSVSREKKESFPLTVTSAQKNPTAFYLCASSLPGTGLEKLFFGSGTQLSVL.

V is TRBV28 and J is TRBJ2-1, with D tentatively TRBD2 (6 bases). The germline V gene has CDR1 MDHEN and CDR2 SYDVKM. Trimming cost V 3 bases and J 7 bases, with 16 bases left between them. CDR3 length equals 15 residues. CDR3 DNA: TGTGCCAGCAGTTTCGGGGGATCGGTAGCAAATGAGCAGTTCTTC. Encoded protein: CASSFGGSVANEQFF. Using reference TRBV28 and TRBJ2-1 for the parts outside the CDR3, the full variable domain is DVKVTQSSRYLVKRTGEKVFLECVQDMDHENMFWYRQDPGLGLRLIYFSYDVKMKEKGDIPEGYSVSREKKERFSLILESASTNQTSMYLCASSFGGSVANEQFFGPGTRLTVL.

The J gene is TRBJ2-1, the V gene TRBV29-1, with TRBD2 matching over 8 bases. The germline V gene has CDR1 SQVTM and CDR2 ANQGSEA. J gave up 4 bases and V 3 bases, and 5 bases lay outside the gene matches. There are 14 residues in the CDR3. The CDR3 bases are TGCAGCGTTGAGTCTAGCGGGCAATACAATGAGCAGTTCTTC. Translation: CSVESSGQYNEQFF.

The chain is built from TRBV11-1 and TRBJ1-1; D is ambiguous. Germline V gene lookup returns CDR1 SGHAT and CDR2 FQDESV (reference sequence). With 5 bases removed from V and 5 bases from J, the gap between germline ends came to 15 bases. CDR3 length: 14 residues. The CDR3 loop reads CASSRRRRETEAFF. In nucleotides, the CDR3 is TGTGCCAGCAGCCGTAGGAGGCGTGAGACTGAAGCTTTCTTT. Full variable domain (rest looked up from reference TRBV11-1 and TRBJ1-1): EAEVAQSPRYKITEKSQAVAFWCDPISGHATLYWYRQILGQGPELLVQFQDESVVDDSQLPKDRFSAERLKGVDSTLKIQPAELGDSAMYLCASSRRRRETEAFFGQGTRLTVV.

The chain carries TRBV4-1 and TRBJ1-4, with D tentatively TRBD1 (5 bases). The CDR3 has 15 amino acids. Per germline, CDR1 MGHRA and CDR2 YSYEKL. Trimming pared 4 bases from V and 3 bases from J, leaving 12 bases between. CDR3 in DNA: TGCGCCAGCAGCCCTCGGGGGGGTTCTAATGAAAAACTGTTTTTT. This codes for CASSPRGGSNEKLFF.

This clone has just a few counts. The chain combines TRBV15 with TRBJ2-5; weak D call: TRBD2 (6 bases). Trimming took 1 base from V and 5 from J, leaving 11 bases between them. The CDR3 spans 14 residues. Germline V gene lookup returns CDR1 LNHNV and CDR2 YYDKDF (reference sequence). CDR3 protein: CATSRGLGRETQYF. The CDR3 nucleotides are TGTGCCACCAGCAGAGGACTAGGTCGGGAGACCCAGTACTTC.

This chain links TRBV2 with TRBJ1-1; the match to TRBD1 covers 9 bases. This CDR3 comprises 13 residues. Germline V gene sequence: CDR1 SNHLY, CDR2 FYNNEI. The junction had 5 bases not matched to a gene; V was cut back by 6 bases and J by 6 bases. In DNA form, the CDR3 reads TGTGCCAGCAGCGGGACAGGGAGAGCTGAAGCTTTCTTT. Translated: CASSGTGRAEAFF.

V gene TRBV6-5 combines with J gene TRBJ2-5; 11 bases line up with TRBD1. With V trimmed by 5 bases and J by 4 bases, 6 bases remained unmatched. Germline V gene data show CDR1 as MNHEY and CDR2 as SVGAGI. The CDR3 runs 15 residues. In DNA, the CDR3 is TGTGCCAGCAGTCTCCGGACAGGGGGCTCAGAGACCCAGTACTTC. It translates to CASSLRTGGSETQYF.

The chain carries TRBV7-2 and TRBJ2-7; possible D gene TRBD2, 5 bases. The CDR3 spans 14 residues. The V end was cut by 2 bases, the J end by 4 bases, with 12 bases between. Germline V lookup: CDR1 SGHTA, CDR2 FQGNSA. The CDR3 is CASSLQDRLYEQYF. The CDR3 bases are TGTGCCAGCAGCTTACAAGACCGACTATACGAGCAGTACTTC.

This clone was observed a single time. The V and J genes are TRBV2 and TRBJ1-5; D is uncertain. Trimming pared 6 bases from V and 3 bases from J, leaving 9 bases between. The CDR3 length is 13 residues. Per germline, CDR1 SNHLY and CDR2 FYNNEI. CDR3 region: CASRGESNQPQHF. The CDR3 DNA follows: TGTGCCAGCAGGGGCGAATCCAATCAGCCCCAGCATTTT.

The chain carries TRBV2 and TRBJ1-6; D gene ambiguous. Germline loops: CDR1 SNHLY, CDR2 FYNNEI. V was cut by 2 bases and J by 7 bases, with 6 bases left in between. CDR3 size: 13 residues. The CDR3 region is CASSENMNSPLHF. The CDR3 nucleotides are TGTGCCAGCAGTGAAAATATGAATTCACCCCTCCACTTT.

V is TRBV4-1 and J is TRBJ1-3; D possibly corresponds to TRBD1 (5 bases). The V end was cut by 4 bases, the J end by 1 base, with 20 bases between. The CDR3 totals 18 residues. Germline CDR1 MGHRA, CDR2 YSYEKL. This chain's CDR3 is CASSPESGGVHSGNTIYF. CDR3 in DNA: TGCGCCAGCAGCCCCGAATCGGGAGGGGTCCATTCTGGAAACACCATATATTTT.

The chain employs TRBV19 and TRBJ1-5; D may be TRBD1 (6 bases). From germline, CDR1 is LNHDA and CDR2 SQIVND (reference sequence). V lost 3 bases, J lost 2 bases, and 14 bases lay in between. The length of the CDR3 is 16 residues. The CDR3 bases are TGTGCCAGTAGTATTCCTATGACAGGCCGCAATCAGCCCCAGCATTTT. Its protein product is CASSIPMTGRNQPQHF.

This chain links TRBV7-2 with TRBJ2-7; 7 bases are a match to TRBD1. The CDR3 has 15 amino acids. J was trimmed by 5 bases and V by 4 bases; bases with no gene match: 11. Germline assignment: CDR1 SGHTA and CDR2 FQGNSA. The CDR3 region is CASSSGQVPSHEQYF. The CDR3 DNA follows: TGTGCCAGCAGCTCAGGACAGGTCCCAAGCCACGAGCAGTACTTC.

This rearrangement joins TRBV10-3 to TRBJ1-5; no clear D. The CDR3 consists of 13 residues. V gave up 6 bases and J gave up 2 bases, with 8 bases separating them. Germline V CDR1 and CDR2: ENHRY, SYGVKD. In DNA, the CDR3 is TGTGCCATCAGAAGTACAGGCAATCAGCCCCAGCATTTT. It translates to CAIRSTGNQPQHF.